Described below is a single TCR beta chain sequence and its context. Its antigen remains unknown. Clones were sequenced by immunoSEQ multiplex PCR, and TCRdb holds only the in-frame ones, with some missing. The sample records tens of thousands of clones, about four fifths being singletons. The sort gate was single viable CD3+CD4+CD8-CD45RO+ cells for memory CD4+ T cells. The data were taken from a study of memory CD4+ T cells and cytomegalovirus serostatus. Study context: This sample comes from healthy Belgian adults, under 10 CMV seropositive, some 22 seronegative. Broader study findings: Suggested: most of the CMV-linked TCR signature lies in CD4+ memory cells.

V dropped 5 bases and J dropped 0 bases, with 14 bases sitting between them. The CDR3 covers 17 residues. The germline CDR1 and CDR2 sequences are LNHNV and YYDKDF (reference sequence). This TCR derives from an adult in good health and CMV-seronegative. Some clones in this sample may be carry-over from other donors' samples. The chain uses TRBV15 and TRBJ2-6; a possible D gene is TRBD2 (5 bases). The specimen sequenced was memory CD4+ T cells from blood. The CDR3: CATSATTPSSGANVLTF. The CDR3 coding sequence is TGTGCCACCAGCGCGACTACCCCTAGCTCTGGGGCCAACGTCCTGACTTTC. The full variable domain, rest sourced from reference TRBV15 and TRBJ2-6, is DAMVIQNPRYQVTQFGKPVTLSCSQTLNHNVMYWYQQKSSQAPKLLFHYYDKDFNNEADTPDNFQSRRPNTSFCFLDIRSPGLGDTAMYLCATSATTPSSGANVLTFGAGSRLTVL.